This T cell receptor beta chain derives from a study of cytomegalovirus exposure and HLA in healthy donors. There were likely unrecorded immune exposures, though donors were nominally healthy when sampled. Points from the study as a whole: CMV serostatus alone was available as immune exposure information.

The PCR used 60 Vbeta and 13 Jbeta primers. The data were produced by immunoSEQ multiplex PCR, yet TCRdb's version contains in-frame clones alone and is incomplete. The data hold some 120,000 clones, with 6.5% to 9.5% observed a single time. Notes on this clone: Antigen specificity is unknown.

The sample comprised PBMCs. The receptor was isolated from a man in his forties in good health and CMV-seronegative.

The CDR3 sequence: CASSHGRGTTEAFF. The CDR3 DNA is TGTGCCAGCAGCCATGGGCGGGGAACCACTGAAGCTTTCTTT. The rearrangement links TRBV5-6 to TRBJ1-1; unclear D gene. The V end was cut by 4 bases, the J end by 4 bases, with 14 bases between. Germline CDR1 SGHDT, CDR2 YYEEEE. The CDR3 length is 14 residues.